The table lists the clone carrying this TCR beta chain with many counts. Its specificity is not known. Germline CDR1 SNHLY, CDR2 FYNNEI. This CDR3 is 11 amino acids long. V lost 3 bases to trimming and J lost 9 bases, with 6 bases between them. This sample was taken from a study of T cells in Graves' hyperthyroidism and ophthalmopathy. On the study more broadly: Upon initial diagnosis and before any treatment, peripheral blood was collected.

Amplification yielded TCR beta CDR3 regions, with RNA transcripts as the source. An initial round of RT-PCR targeting the TCR CDR3 relied on the HTBI primer set. In TCRdb, the multiplex PCR reads were re-called with MiXCR into one record per CDR3 protein. The sample consists of more than 450,000 distinct CDR3 sequences, about 14% of them appearing once. Whole-study results and caveats: Most thyroid clonotypes expanded above 0.001 were also detected in blood.

The TCR originated in a woman in her 40s with Graves' hyperthyroidism. Source material: blood. The genes are TRBV2 and TRBJ2-1; D remains ambiguous. The CDR3 spells CASSEISEQFF. The CDR3 DNA reads as TGTGCCAGCAGTGAGATAAGTGAGCAGTTCTTC.